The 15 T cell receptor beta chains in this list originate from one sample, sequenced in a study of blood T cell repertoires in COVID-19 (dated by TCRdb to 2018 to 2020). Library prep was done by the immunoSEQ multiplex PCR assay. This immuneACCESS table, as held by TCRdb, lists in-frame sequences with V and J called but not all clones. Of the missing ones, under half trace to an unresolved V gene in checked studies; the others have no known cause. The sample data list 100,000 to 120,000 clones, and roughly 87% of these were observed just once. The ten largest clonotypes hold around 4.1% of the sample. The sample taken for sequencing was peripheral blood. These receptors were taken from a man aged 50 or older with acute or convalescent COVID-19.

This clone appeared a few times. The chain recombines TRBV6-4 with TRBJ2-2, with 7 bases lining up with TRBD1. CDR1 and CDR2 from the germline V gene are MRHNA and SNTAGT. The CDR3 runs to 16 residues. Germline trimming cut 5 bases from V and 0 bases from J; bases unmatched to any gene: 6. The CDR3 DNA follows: TGTGCCAGCAGTTTTAGGGGGACAGCGAACACCGGGGAGCTGTTTTTT. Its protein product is CASSFRGTANTGELFF.

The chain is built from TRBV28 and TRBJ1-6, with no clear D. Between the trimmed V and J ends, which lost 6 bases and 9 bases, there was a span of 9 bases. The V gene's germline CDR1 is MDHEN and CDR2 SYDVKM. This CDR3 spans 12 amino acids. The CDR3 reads CASSQFPSPLHF. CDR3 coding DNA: TGTGCCAGCAGCCAGTTCCCTTCACCCCTCCACTTT.

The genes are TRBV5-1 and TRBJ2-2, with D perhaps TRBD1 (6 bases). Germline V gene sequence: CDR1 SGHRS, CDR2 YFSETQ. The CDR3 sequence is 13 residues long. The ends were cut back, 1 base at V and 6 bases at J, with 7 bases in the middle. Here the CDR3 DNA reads TGCGCCAGCAGCTTGACAGGGTCCGGGGAGCTGTTTTTT. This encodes CASSLTGSGELFF.

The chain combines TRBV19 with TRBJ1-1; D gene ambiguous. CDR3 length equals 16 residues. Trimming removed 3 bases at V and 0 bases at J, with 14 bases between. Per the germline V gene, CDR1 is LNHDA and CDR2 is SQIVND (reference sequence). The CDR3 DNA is TGTGCCAGTAGTATCGCCTTAGTTTCCATGAACACTGAAGCTTTCTTT. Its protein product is CASSIALVSMNTEAFF.

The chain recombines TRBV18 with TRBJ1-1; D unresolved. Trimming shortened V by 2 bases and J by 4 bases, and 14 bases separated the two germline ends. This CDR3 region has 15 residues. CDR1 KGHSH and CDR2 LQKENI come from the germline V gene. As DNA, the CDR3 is TGTGCCAGCTCACCAGGTTCGGAGCCCGTCACTGAAGCTTTCTTT. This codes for CASSPGSEPVTEAFF.

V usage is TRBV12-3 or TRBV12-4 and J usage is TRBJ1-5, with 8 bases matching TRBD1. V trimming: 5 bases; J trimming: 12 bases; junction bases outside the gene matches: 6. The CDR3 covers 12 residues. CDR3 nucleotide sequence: TGTGCCAGCAGTCTCCTGACAGGGGACCAGCATTTT. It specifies CASSLLTGDQHF.

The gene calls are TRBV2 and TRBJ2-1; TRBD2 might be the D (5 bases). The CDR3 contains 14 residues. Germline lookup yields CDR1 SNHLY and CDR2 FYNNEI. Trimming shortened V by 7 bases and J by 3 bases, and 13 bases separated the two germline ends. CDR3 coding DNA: TGTGCCAGCACCGACGGGAATTACTACAATGAGCAGTTCTTC. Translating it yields CASTDGNYYNEQFF.

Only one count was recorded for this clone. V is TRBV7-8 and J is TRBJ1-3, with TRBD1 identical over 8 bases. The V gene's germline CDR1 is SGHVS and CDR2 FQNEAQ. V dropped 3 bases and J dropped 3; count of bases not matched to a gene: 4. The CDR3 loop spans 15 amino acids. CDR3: CASSFQGASGNTIYF. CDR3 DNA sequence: TGTGCCAGCAGCTTCCAGGGGGCTAGTGGAAACACCATATATTTT.

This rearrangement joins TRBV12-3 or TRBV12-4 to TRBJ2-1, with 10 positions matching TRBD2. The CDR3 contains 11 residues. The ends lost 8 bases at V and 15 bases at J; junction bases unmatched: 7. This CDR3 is CASLSSGRRFF. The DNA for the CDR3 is TGTGCCAGCCTATCTAGCGGGAGACGGTTCTTC.

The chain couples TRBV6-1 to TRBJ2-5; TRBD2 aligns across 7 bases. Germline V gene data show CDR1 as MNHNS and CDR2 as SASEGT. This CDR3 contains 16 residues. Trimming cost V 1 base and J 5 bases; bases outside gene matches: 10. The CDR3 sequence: CASSEVFSGNGETQYF. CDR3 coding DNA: TGTGCCAGCAGTGAAGTATTCAGCGGGAATGGGGAGACCCAGTACTTC.

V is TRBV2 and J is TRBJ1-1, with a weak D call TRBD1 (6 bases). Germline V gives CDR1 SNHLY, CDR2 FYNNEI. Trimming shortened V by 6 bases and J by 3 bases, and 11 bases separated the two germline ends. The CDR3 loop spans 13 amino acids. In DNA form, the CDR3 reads TGTGCCAGCAGGGACGACAGGCACACTGAAGCTTTCTTT. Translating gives CASRDDRHTEAFF.

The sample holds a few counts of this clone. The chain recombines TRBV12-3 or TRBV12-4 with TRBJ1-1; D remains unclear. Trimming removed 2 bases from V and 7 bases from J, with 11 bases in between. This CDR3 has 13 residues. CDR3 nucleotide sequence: TGTGCCAGCAGTTTACCCGGTCCCTATGAAGCTTTCTTT. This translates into CASSLPGPYEAFF.

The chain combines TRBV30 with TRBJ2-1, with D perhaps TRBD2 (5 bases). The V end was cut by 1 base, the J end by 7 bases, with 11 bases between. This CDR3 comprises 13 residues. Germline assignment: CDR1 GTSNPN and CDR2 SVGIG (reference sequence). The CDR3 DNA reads TGTGCCTGGAGTGCTATGTCGGGGAATGAGCAGTTCTTC. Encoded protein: CAWSAMSGNEQFF.

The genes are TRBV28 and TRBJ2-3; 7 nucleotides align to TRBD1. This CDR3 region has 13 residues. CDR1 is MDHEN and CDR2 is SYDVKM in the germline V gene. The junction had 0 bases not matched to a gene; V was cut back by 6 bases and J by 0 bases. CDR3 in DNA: TGTGCCAGCAGGGGACAGAGCACAGATACGCAGTATTTT. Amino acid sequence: CASRGQSTDTQYF. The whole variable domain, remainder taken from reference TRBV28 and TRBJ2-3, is DVKVTQSSRYLVKRTGEKVFLECVQDMDHENMFWYRQDPGLGLRLIYFSYDVKMKEKGDIPEGYSVSREKKERFSLILESASTNQTSMYLCASRGQSTDTQYFGPGTRLTVL.

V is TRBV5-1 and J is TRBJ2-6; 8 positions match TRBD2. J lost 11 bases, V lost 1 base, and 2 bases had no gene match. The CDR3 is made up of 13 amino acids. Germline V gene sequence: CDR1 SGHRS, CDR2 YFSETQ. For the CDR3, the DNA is TGCGCCAGCAGCTTGTCCGGGAGGGACGTCCTGACTTTC. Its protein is CASSLSGRDVLTF.